Listed here are 9 T cell receptor beta chains from one sample, sequenced in a study of cytomegalovirus exposure and HLA in healthy donors. The PCR was carried out with 60 Vbeta primers and 13 Jbeta primers. Data came from immunoSEQ multiplex PCR; TCRdb stores just in-frame clones and leaves some out. The data hold under 140,000 clones, with 78% observed a single time. The specimen was PBMCs. All receptors derive from a woman under 40 in good health and CMV-seronegative.

The genes are TRBV2 and TRBJ2-3; TRBD2 aligns across 8 bases. With 6 bases clipped from V and 3 bases from J, the junction kept 14 bases outside the gene matches. This CDR3 is 17 amino acids long. Germline V CDR1 and CDR2: SNHLY, FYNNEI. The CDR3 region has the DNA TGTGCCAGCAGGGGCGGACAGAGCGGGAGCAGAACAGATACGCAGTATTTT. Its protein product is CASRGGQSGSRTDTQYF.

The V call is TRBV7-3, the J call TRBJ2-1; TRBD1 agrees at 9 bases. J was trimmed by 2 bases and V by 5 bases; bases with no gene match: 4. The CDR3 loop spans 15 amino acids. Germline assignment: CDR1 SGHTA and CDR2 FQGTGA. The CDR3 spells CASSPTGGAYNEQFF. In nucleotides, the CDR3 is TGTGCCAGCAGCCCGACAGGGGGAGCCTACAATGAGCAGTTCTTC.

As concerns this clone: Other nucleotide sequences from this sample produce the same CDR3. The chain joins TRBV6-6 to TRBJ1-5, with D perhaps TRBD1 (5 bases). Trimming took 2 bases from V and 1 from J, leaving 9 bases between them. Germline V gene data show CDR1 as MNHNY and CDR2 as SVGAGI (reference sequence). The CDR3 runs 15 residues. CDR3 nucleotide sequence: TGTGCCAGCAGTTACGGCCAGGGAAGCAATCAGCCCCAGCATTTT. Encoded protein: CASSYGQGSNQPQHF.

The chain has TRBV27 and TRBJ1-6; possible D gene TRBD1, 6 bases. Between the trimmed V and J ends, which lost 8 bases and 7 bases, there was a span of 12 bases. Germline V lookup: CDR1 MNHEY, CDR2 SMNVEV (reference sequence). This CDR3 spans 13 amino acids. CDR3 region: CASGKGQNSPLHF. The CDR3 bases are TGTGCCAGCGGTAAAGGACAGAATTCACCCCTCCACTTT.

The chain has TRBV5-4 and TRBJ2-6; 12 bases map to TRBD1. With 7 bases clipped from V and 2 bases from J, the junction kept 7 bases outside the gene matches. In germline, CDR1 is SGHNT, CDR2 YYREEE (reference sequence). CDR3 length: 17 amino acids. The chain's CDR3 is CASGPGQGAPGANVLTF. CDR3 sequence (DNA): TGTGCCAGCGGGCCGGGACAGGGGGCGCCTGGGGCCAACGTCCTGACTTTC.

The chain joins TRBV18 to TRBJ2-2; a weak D match, TRBD2 (5 bases). V shed 3 bases and J shed 5 bases, with 10 bases lying between them. This CDR3 contains 14 residues. Germline V gene data show CDR1 as KGHSH and CDR2 as LQKENI. CDR3 nucleotide sequence: TGTGCCAGCTCACCGGCCCCGGGGACCGGGGAGCTGTTTTTT. Translating gives CASSPAPGTGELFF.

This clone was recorded a few times. The CDR3 DNA is TGTGCCAGCAGGACAACAGGGGGGAGGAATGAAAAACTGTTTTTT. This translates into CASRTTGGRNEKLFF. This chain uses TRBV7-2 with TRBJ1-4; 8 positions agree with TRBD1. CDR1 and CDR2 (germline): SGHTA, FQGNSA. This CDR3 has 15 amino acids. The V gene end was trimmed by 6 bases and the J gene end by 5 bases; junction bases not matched to a gene: 8. Supplemented by reference TRBV7-2 and TRBJ1-4, the full variable domain reads GAGVSQSPSNKVTEKGKDVELRCDPISGHTALYWYRQSLGQGLEFLIYFQGNSAPDKSGLPSDRFSAERTGGSVSTLTIQRTQQEDSAVYLCASRTTGGRNEKLFFGSGTQLSVL.

The chain joins TRBV28 to TRBJ2-5; D not certain. The germline CDR1 and CDR2 sequences are MDHEN and SYDVKM. Trimming took 6 bases from V and 4 from J, leaving 3 bases between them. CDR3 length: 10 amino acids. CDR3 protein: CASRRETQYF. CDR3 nucleotide sequence: TGTGCCAGCAGGAGAGAGACCCAGTACTTC.

The chain joins TRBV6-1 to TRBJ1-1, with 7 bases fitting TRBD1. Germline-derived CDR1 and CDR2 are MNHNS and SASEGT. After removal of 10 bases from V and 4 bases from J, the junction contained 12 bases not matched to a gene. There are 14 residues in the CDR3. CDR3 in amino acids: CAIHAGTVFTEAFF. CDR3 DNA sequence: TGTGCCATCCACGCCGGGACAGTTTTCACTGAAGCTTTCTTT.